The sequence of this T cell receptor beta chain was determined in a study of blood T cells in healthy people across ages. Study-level background: In model experiments, template switching was able to capture about one barcoded beta molecule for every two T cells that were present.

The CDR3 has 13 residues. CDR1 is MNHEY, CDR2 SVGAGI, per germline. V lost 2 bases to trimming and J lost 5 bases, with 7 bases between them. About this clonotype: What it recognizes is unknown.

Primed by a sample-barcoded 5' primer and a J-beta primer mix, a second PCR proceeded for about 6 to 11 cycles. Each sample provided no less than 2.5 million CDR3-containing paired-end reads. In TCRdb, the 5' RACE reads were re-called with MiXCR into one record per CDR3 protein. Among some 1.8 million distinct CDR3 sequences, about 39% were seen once, and the ten largest hold more than 20%. Study outcomes and limitations: Roughly linear age-related decline in beta diversity appeared, significant by age 40.

The extraction recovered at least 5.5 micrograms of total RNA per sample. The gene calls are TRBV6-5 and TRBJ1-5; the D is unclear. The sequenced sample was blood. The clonotype was recovered from a human donor in good health. CDR3 nucleotides: TGTGCCAGCAGTTACGGAGTTGATCAGCCCCAGCATTTT. Encoded protein: CASSYGVDQPQHF.